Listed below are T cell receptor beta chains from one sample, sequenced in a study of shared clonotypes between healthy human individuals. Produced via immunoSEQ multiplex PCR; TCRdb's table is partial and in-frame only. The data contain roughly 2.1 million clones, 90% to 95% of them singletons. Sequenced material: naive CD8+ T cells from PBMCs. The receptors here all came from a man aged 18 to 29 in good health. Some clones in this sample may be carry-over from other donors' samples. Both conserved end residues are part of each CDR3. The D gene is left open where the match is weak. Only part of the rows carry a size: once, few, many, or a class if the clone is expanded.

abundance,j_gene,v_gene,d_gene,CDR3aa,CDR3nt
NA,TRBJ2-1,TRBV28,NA,CASSLRTNNEQFF,TGTGCCAGCAGTTTACGGACGAACAATGAGCAGTTCTTC
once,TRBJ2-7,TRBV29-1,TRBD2,CSVEDGLAGTYEQYF,TGCAGCGTTGAAGACGGGCTAGCGGGGACCTACGAGCAGTACTTC
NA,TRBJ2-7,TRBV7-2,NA,CASSPTEGYREQYF,TGTGCCAGCAGCCCAACGGAGGGGTATCGCGAGCAGTACTTC
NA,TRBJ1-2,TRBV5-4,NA,CASRREDGYTF,TGTGCCAGCAGACGAGAAGATGGCTACACCTTC
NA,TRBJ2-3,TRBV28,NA,CASSFKDTDTQYF,TGTGCCAGCAGTTTTAAAGACACAGATACGCAGTATTTT
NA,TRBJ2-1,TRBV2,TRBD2,CASKGQPGTSGSNEQFF,TGTGCCAGCAAGGGGCAGCCCGGGACTAGCGGATCAAATGAGCAGTTCTTC
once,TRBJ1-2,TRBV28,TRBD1,CASIFGRQGIAYGYTF,TGTGCCAGCATTTTTGGCAGACAGGGAATAGCCTATGGCTACACCTTC
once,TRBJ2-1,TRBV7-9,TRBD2,CASSLARTSGTHILNEQFF,TGTGCCAGCAGCTTAGCACGTACTAGCGGGACCCACATCCTCAATGAGCAGTTCTTC
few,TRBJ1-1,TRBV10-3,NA,CAINMQGMNTEAFF,TGTGCCATCAACATGCAGGGAATGAACACTGAAGCTTTCTTT
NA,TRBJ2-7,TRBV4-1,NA,CASSLSARVDEQYF,TGCGCCAGCAGCCTTTCGGCGCGAGTGGACGAGCAGTACTTC
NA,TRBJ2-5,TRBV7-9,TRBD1,CASSLNPGQQSETQYF,TGTGCCAGCAGCTTAAACCCGGGACAGCAATCAGAGACCCAGTACTTC
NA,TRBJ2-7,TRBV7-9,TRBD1,CASSPRDRVSHEQYF,TGTGCCAGCAGCCCCCGGGACAGGGTAAGCCACGAGCAGTACTTC
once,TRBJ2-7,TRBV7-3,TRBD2,CASSLDPGTRRGEQYF,TGTGCCAGCAGCCTCGATCCCGGGACTAGGAGAGGAGAGCAGTACTTC
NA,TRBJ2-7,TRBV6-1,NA,CASSEGVGGRGEQYF,TGTGCCAGCAGTGAAGGAGTCGGCGGTCGGGGCGAGCAGTACTTC
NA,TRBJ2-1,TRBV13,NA,CASSFAGTPEDEQFF,TGTGCCAGCAGCTTCGCAGGAACCCCTGAGGATGAGCAGTTCTTC
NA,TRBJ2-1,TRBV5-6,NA,CASSALAAFNEQFF,TGTGCCAGCAGCGCCTTAGCGGCCTTCAATGAGCAGTTCTTC
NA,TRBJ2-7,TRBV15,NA,CATSRRASSYEQYF,TGTGCCACCAGCAGAAGGGCGAGTTCCTACGAGCAGTACTTC
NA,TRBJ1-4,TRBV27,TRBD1,CASGQGQGVEKLFF,TGTGCCAGCGGCCAAGGACAGGGGGTTGAAAAACTGTTTTTT
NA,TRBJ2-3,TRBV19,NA,CASSIWIAESTDTQYF,TGTGCCAGTAGTATATGGATAGCGGAAAGCACAGATACGCAGTATTTT
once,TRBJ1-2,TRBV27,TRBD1,CASSWSSPGGYGYTF,TGTGCCAGCAGTTGGTCGTCCCCAGGGGGGTATGGCTACACCTTC
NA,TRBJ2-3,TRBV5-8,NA,CASSPWRAETTDTQYF,TGTGCCAGCAGCCCCTGGAGAGCAGAGACCACAGATACGCAGTATTTT
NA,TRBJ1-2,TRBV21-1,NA,CASSKARDILAYGYTF,TGTGCCAGCAGCAAAGCGAGAGACATTTTGGCCTATGGCTACACCTTC
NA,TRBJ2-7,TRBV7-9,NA,CASSSERYEQYF,TGTGCCAGCAGCTCCGAGAGATACGAGCAGTACTTC
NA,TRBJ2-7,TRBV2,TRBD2,CASSWTSGYSYEQYF,TGTGCCAGCAGCTGGACTAGCGGTTACTCCTACGAGCAGTACTTC
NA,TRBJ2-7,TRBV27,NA,CASSPFPLESYEQYF,TGTGCCAGCAGTCCTTTCCCTCTGGAGAGCTACGAGCAGTACTTC
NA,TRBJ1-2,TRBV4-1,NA,CASSQDSEPLYGYTF,TGCGCCAGCAGCCAAGATTCAGAACCCTTATATGGCTACACCTTC
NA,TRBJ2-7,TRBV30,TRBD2,CAWSVSSGSSYEQYF,TGTGCCTGGAGTGTTAGTAGCGGGAGTAGCTACGAGCAGTACTTC
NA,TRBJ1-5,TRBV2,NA,CASTRGRETNQPQHF,TGTGCCAGCACCCGAGGGCGGGAGACAAATCAGCCCCAGCATTTT
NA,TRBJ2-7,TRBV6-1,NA,CASSARNPYEQYF,TGTGCCAGCAGTGCCCGGAACCCTTACGAGCAGTACTTC
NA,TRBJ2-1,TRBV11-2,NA,CASSLQRVGEQFF,TGTGCCAGCAGCTTGCAGAGGGTGGGTGAGCAGTTCTTC
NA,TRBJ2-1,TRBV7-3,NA,CASSFPSSYNEQFF,TGTGCCAGCAGCTTCCCGAGCTCCTACAATGAGCAGTTCTTC
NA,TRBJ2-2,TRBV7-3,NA,CASSWATAGELFF,TGTGCCAGCAGCTGGGCGACAGCCGGGGAGCTGTTTTTT
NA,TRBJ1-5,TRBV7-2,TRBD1,CASSLGGQGTQPQHF,TGTGCCAGCAGCTTAGGCGGACAGGGTACTCAGCCCCAGCATTTT
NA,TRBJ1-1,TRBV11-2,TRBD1,CASSSRDRGNAFF,TGTGCCAGCAGCTCCCGGGACAGGGGGAACGCTTTCTTT
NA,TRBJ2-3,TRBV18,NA,CASSPEGKIGGSSTDTQYF,TGTGCCAGCTCACCAGAAGGGAAAATAGGAGGGTCTAGCACAGATACGCAGTATTTT
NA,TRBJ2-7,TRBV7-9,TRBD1,CASSSQKGQGSSYEQYF,TGTGCCAGCAGCTCCCAAAAGGGACAGGGGAGCTCCTACGAGCAGTACTTC
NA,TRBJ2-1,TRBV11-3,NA,CASSLSPGHNEQFF,TGTGCCAGCAGCTTATCTCCGGGCCACAATGAGCAGTTCTTC
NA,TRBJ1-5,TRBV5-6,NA,CASSPGPSNQPQHF,TGTGCCAGCAGCCCCGGACCCAGCAATCAGCCCCAGCATTTT
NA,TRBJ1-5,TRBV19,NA,CASNSPTLLRSDDGGQPQHF,TGTGCCAGTAACTCACCGACGTTACTTCGGTCTGACGACGGGGGTCAGCCCCAGCATTTT
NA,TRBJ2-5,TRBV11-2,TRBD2,CASSYLGLAGANQETQYF,TGTGCCAGCAGCTACCTGGGACTAGCGGGAGCCAACCAAGAGACCCAGTACTTC
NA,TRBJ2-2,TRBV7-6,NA,CASSPRPGELFF,TGTGCCAGCAGCCCACGCCCCGGGGAGCTGTTTTTT
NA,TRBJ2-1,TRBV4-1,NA,CASSLENYNEQFF,TGCGCCAGCAGCCTAGAAAACTACAATGAGCAGTTCTTC
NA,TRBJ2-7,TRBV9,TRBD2,CASSSGTSGDYEQYF,TGTGCCAGCAGCTCCGGGACTAGCGGAGACTACGAGCAGTACTTC
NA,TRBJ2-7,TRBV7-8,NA,CASSLTSGDDSYEQYF,TGTGCCAGCAGCTTAACGTCAGGGGATGACAGCTACGAGCAGTACTTC
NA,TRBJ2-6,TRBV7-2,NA,CASSLVAGRVTSGANVLTF,TGTGCCAGCAGCTTAGTGGCGGGCAGGGTCACCTCTGGGGCCAACGTCCTGACTTTC
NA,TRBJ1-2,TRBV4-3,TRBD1,CASSQDVRGLGGYTF,TGCGCCAGCAGCCAAGATGTCAGGGGGCTAGGGGGCTACACCTTC